This TCR beta chain came from a study of cytomegalovirus exposure and HLA in healthy donors. Study-wide findings and caveats: A few of the chains that were CMV-associated were confirmed in vitro to be specific for CMV antigens.

Comments on this clone: Antigen unknown.

Germline CDR1 is SGHRS and CDR2 is YFSETQ. The CDR3 has 14 amino acids. V was pared by 4 bases and J by 5 bases, with 7 bases of the junction left unmatched. It was with 60 Vbeta and 13 Jbeta primers that the PCR ran. TCRdb's copy holds only in-frame clones and misses some; the assay was immunoSEQ multiplex PCR. This table holds approximately 120,000 clones, 60% to 75% found once. The chain combines TRBV5-1 with TRBJ2-7; 9 bases are shared with TRBD1. This sequence originates from a woman in her 50s in good health and CMV-seropositive. The sequenced material came from PBMCs. The CDR3, as DNA: TGCGCCAGCAGCCCCCAACAGGGGGCCGACGAGCAGTACTTC. It is translated as CASSPQQGADEQYF.